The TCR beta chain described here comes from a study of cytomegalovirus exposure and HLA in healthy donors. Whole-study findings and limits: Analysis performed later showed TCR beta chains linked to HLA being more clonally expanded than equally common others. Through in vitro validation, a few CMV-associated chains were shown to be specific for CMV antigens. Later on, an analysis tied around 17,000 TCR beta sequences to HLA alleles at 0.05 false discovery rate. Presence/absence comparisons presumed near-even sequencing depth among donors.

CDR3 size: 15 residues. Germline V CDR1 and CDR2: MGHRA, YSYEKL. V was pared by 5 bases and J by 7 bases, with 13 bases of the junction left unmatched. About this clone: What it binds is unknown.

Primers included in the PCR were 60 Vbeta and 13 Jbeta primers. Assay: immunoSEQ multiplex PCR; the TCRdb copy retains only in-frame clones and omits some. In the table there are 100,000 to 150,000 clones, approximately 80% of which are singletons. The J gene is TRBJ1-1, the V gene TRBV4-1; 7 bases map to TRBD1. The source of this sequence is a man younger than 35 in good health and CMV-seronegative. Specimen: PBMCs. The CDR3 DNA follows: TGCGCCAGCAGCGAATACAGGGGCGCGTCCGTTGAAGCTTTCTTT. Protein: CASSEYRGASVEAFF.